These 10 T cell receptor beta chains originate from one sample sequenced in a study of T cell responses to AZD1222 COVID-19 vaccine. Clones were sequenced by immunoSEQ multiplex PCR, and TCRdb holds only the in-frame ones, with some missing. Of roughly 130,000 clones in the sample, roughly 90% are singletons; the top ten hold approximately 6%. This material consisted of peripheral blood, taken on day 0 of AZD1222 vaccination. Receptors were obtained from an adult in good health.

V gene TRBV5-1 combines with J gene TRBJ2-5, with 9 nucleotides matching TRBD2. The CDR3 runs to 18 residues. CDR1 SGHRS and CDR2 YFSETQ come from the germline V gene. Germline trimming cut 5 bases from V and 4 bases from J; bases unmatched to any gene: 18. CDR3 in amino acids: CASSYGASGKEDRETQYF. In DNA form, the CDR3 reads TGCGCCAGCAGTTATGGGGCTAGCGGGAAGGAGGACCGAGAGACCCAGTACTTC.

The chain is built from TRBV7-2 and TRBJ1-2, with a possible D match to TRBD1 (5 bases). The CDR3 has 16 amino acids. Germline loops: CDR1 SGHTA, CDR2 FQGNSA. Trimming pared 5 bases from V and 8 bases from J, leaving 24 bases between. CDR3 sequence reads: CASSLDQHLGPKGYTF. The DNA of the CDR3 is TGTGCCAGCAGCCTGGACCAACATCTGGGGCCTAAGGGCTACACCTTC.

The chain has TRBV7-9 and TRBJ2-7; 7 nucleotides line up with TRBD2. This CDR3 has 17 residues. V was pared by 4 bases and J by 0 bases, with 12 bases of the junction left unmatched. Germline assignment: CDR1 SEHNR and CDR2 FQNEAQ (reference sequence). CDR3 protein: CASSSSPHRGVSYEQYF. The CDR3 nucleotides read TGTGCCAGCAGCTCGTCCCCCCATCGGGGGGTCTCCTACGAGCAGTACTTC.

This chain connects TRBV19 to TRBJ1-5; D ambiguous. Trimming removed 7 bases at V and 1 base at J, with 17 bases between. The CDR3 is 16 residues long. Germline lookup yields CDR1 LNHDA and CDR2 SQIVND (reference sequence). CDR3 in amino acids: CASTPSLVVSNQPQHF. CDR3 bases: TGTGCCAGTACCCCCAGTCTTGTCGTAAGCAATCAGCCCCAGCATTTT.

This chain connects TRBV4-3 to TRBJ1-6; 11 bases match TRBD1. CDR3 length equals 14 residues. In germline, CDR1 is LGHNA, CDR2 YSLEER. V trimming: 6 bases; J trimming: 7 bases; junction bases outside the gene matches: 2. The CDR3 bases are TGCGCCAGCAGGGGGACAGGGGGAAATTCACCCCTCCACTTT. The encoded protein is CASRGTGGNSPLHF.

The chain joins TRBV28 to TRBJ2-2; TRBD2 matches at 7 bases. Looked up from germline, CDR1 is MDHEN and CDR2 is SYDVKM. This CDR3 has 15 residues. V lost 7 bases, J lost 6 bases, and 11 bases stayed unmatched. The CDR3 protein is CASTIGRGRAGELFF. CDR3 in DNA: TGTGCCAGCACCATTGGGAGGGGCCGCGCCGGGGAGCTGTTTTTT.

The chain combines TRBV18 with TRBJ2-2, with D uncertain. Germline assignment: CDR1 KGHSH and CDR2 LQKENI. The CDR3 has 15 amino acids. The V gene lost 1 base and the J gene lost 3 bases, with 9 bases spanning the gap. For the CDR3, the DNA is TGTGCCAGCTCACCACTTATAGGGCACACCGGGGAGCTGTTTTTT. Translated, it gives CASSPLIGHTGELFF. Complete variable domain (other parts from reference TRBV18 and TRBJ2-2): NAGVMQNPRHLVRRRGQEARLRCSPMKGHSHVYWYRQLPEEGLKFMVYLQKENIIDESGMPKERFSAEFPKEGPSILRIQQVVRGDSAAYFCASSPLIGHTGELFFGEGSRLTVL.

This chain links TRBV2 with TRBJ1-2, with D uncertain. The V and J ends lost 3 bases and 9 bases respectively, with 11 bases between them. CDR1 and CDR2 from the germline V gene are SNHLY and FYNNEI. This CDR3 has 12 residues. The CDR3, as DNA: TGTGCCAGCAGTGAGAAGAGGTCGAGCTACACCTTC. Its protein product is CASSEKRSSYTF.

This sequence joins TRBV5-8 and TRBJ1-5, with D perhaps TRBD1 (6 bases). The germline V gene encodes CDR1 SGHTS and CDR2 YDEGEE. V gave up 5 bases and J gave up 5 bases, with 17 bases separating them. CDR3 size: 15 residues. This CDR3 reads CASSFSGTHYQPQHF. CDR3 bases: TGTGCCAGCAGTTTTTCCGGGACACACTATCAGCCCCAGCATTTT.

This chain uses TRBV12-3 or TRBV12-4 with TRBJ1-2; D not certain. The CDR3 covers 12 residues. Trimming shortened V by 1 base and J by 11 bases, and 11 bases separated the two germline ends. This CDR3 is CASSLDGERYTF. The CDR3 nucleotides are TGTGCCAGCAGTTTAGACGGAGAAAGATACACCTTC.